A single sample is the source of the 22 T cell receptor beta chains below, sequenced in a study of T cells in Graves' hyperthyroidism and ophthalmopathy. TCR beta CDR3 regions were amplified from RNA. With the HTBI primer set, the TCR CDR3 went through a first round of RT-PCR. TCRdb re-called the multiplex PCR reads with MiXCR, one entry per CDR3 protein. This table has about 420,000 distinct CDR3 sequences, roughly an eighth appearing once. The sample comprised blood. These receptors were collected from a woman under 30 with Graves' hyperthyroidism.

This clonotype was detected only a few times. This chain links TRBV5-1 with TRBJ2-2, with 9 bases lining up with TRBD1. Trimming removed 7 bases from V and 2 bases from J; junction bases left unmatched: 21. Per germline, CDR1 SGHRS and CDR2 YFSETQ. This CDR3 has 20 residues. The CDR3 sequence: CASYRPGQGPPIENTGELFF. In nucleotides, the CDR3 is TGCGCCAGCTACAGACCGGGACAGGGCCCTCCGATTGAAAACACCGGGGAGCTGTTTTTT.

In this sample, this clonotype turned up many times. This chain connects TRBV5-6 to TRBJ2-3; 11 bases align to TRBD2. The ends lost 4 bases at V and 4 bases at J; junction bases unmatched: 8. There are 16 residues in the CDR3. Germline V lookup: CDR1 SGHDT, CDR2 YYEEEE. CDR3 coding DNA: TGTGCCAGCAGCGGCGAACTAGCGGGGGCACCAGATACGCAGTATTTT. This sequence encodes CASSGELAGAPDTQYF.

The chain joins TRBV20-1 to TRBJ1-4; tentative D call: TRBD1 (5 bases). There are 15 residues in the CDR3. Per the germline V gene, CDR1 is DFQATT and CDR2 is SNEGSKA (reference sequence). V was cut by 1 base and J by 7 bases, with 16 bases left in between. This CDR3 is CSARVEQGNTEKLFF. CDR3 coding DNA: TGCAGTGCTAGAGTTGAGCAGGGCAACACTGAAAAACTGTTTTTT.

This clonotype showed up many times. The rearrangement uses TRBV6-1 and TRBJ2-3; no firm D call. Germline CDR1 MNHNS, CDR2 SASEGT. This CDR3 contains 13 residues. V lost 5 bases and J lost 4, with 10 bases in between. This CDR3 reads CASSRSGPDTQYF. CDR3 bases: TGTGCCAGCAGTCGCTCGGGTCCAGATACGCAGTATTTT.

The genes are TRBV20-1 and TRBJ2-5, with TRBD2 matching 12 bases. The CDR3 covers 14 residues. Germline lookup yields CDR1 DFQATT and CDR2 SNEGSKA (reference sequence). Trimming cost V 6 bases and J 4 bases; bases outside gene matches: 6. For the CDR3, the DNA is TGCAGTGCCCCACCACTAGCGGGAGGAGAGACCCAGTACTTC. Encoded protein: CSAPPLAGGETQYF.

At least ten counts were recorded for this clonotype. The chain uses TRBV9 and TRBJ2-3, with D tentatively TRBD1 (7 bases). Trimming shortened V by 3 bases and J by 4 bases, and 9 bases separated the two germline ends. From germline, CDR1 is SGDLS and CDR2 YYNGEE. This CDR3 is built from 13 residues. The DNA of the CDR3 is TGTGCCAGCAGCGCAGGGGGGTCAGATACGCAGTATTTT. Residues: CASSAGGSDTQYF. Together with reference TRBV9 and TRBJ2-3, the CDR3 gives the full variable domain: DSGVTQTPKHLITATGQRVTLRCSPRSGDLSVYWYQQSLDQGLQFLIQYYNGEERAKGNILERFSAQQFPDLHSELNLSSLELGDSALYFCASSAGGSDTQYFGPGTRLTVL.

This sequence joins TRBV5-6 and TRBJ1-6, with a possible D match to TRBD1 (5 bases). The CDR3 consists of 13 residues. V gave up 0 bases and J gave up 12 bases, with 10 bases separating them. Germline lookup yields CDR1 SGHDT and CDR2 YYEEEE. The CDR3: CASSLVQGRPLHF. In DNA, the CDR3 is TGTGCCAGCAGCTTGGTCCAGGGCAGACCCCTCCACTTT. Complete variable domain (other parts from reference TRBV5-6 and TRBJ1-6): DAGVTQSPTHLIKTRGQQVTLRCSPKSGHDTVSWYQQALGQGPQFIFQYYEEEERQRGNFPDRFSGHQFPNYSSELNVNALLLGDSALYLCASSLVQGRPLHFGNGTRLTVT.

This clonotype was seen many times. The chain couples TRBV3-1 to TRBJ1-1; 11 nucleotides match TRBD1. The V segment lost 7 bases and the J segment 4 bases; nucleotides outside the gene matches: 5. The length of the CDR3 is 14 residues. The germline V gene has CDR1 LGHDT and CDR2 YNNKEL (reference sequence). CDR3 sequence (DNA): TGTGCCAGCACACTGGGACAGGGGGTCACTGAAGCTTTCTTT. Protein sequence: CASTLGQGVTEAFF.

The chain carries TRBV29-1 and TRBJ2-5; 8 positions agree with TRBD1. The CDR3 loop spans 12 amino acids. Germline CDR1 reads SQVTM; CDR2 reads ANQGSEA. V trimming: 4 bases; J trimming: 4 bases; junction bases outside the gene matches: 2. For the CDR3, the DNA is TGCAGCGTTGCGACAGGGGCAGAGACCCAGTACTTC. It is translated as CSVATGAETQYF.

This clonotype appeared a few times. The genes are TRBV6-1 and TRBJ1-2; D remains unclear. This CDR3 region has 14 residues. V gave up 6 bases and J gave up 4 bases, with 15 bases separating them. In germline, CDR1 is MNHNS, CDR2 SASEGT. The DNA of the CDR3 is TGTGCCAGCAGCTCGGGCGGGATTCCCTATGGCTACACCTTC. It yields the protein CASSSGGIPYGYTF.

With respect to this clonotype: A much larger clone differs from this one at a single base, so this may be a read error. This rearrangement joins TRBV20-1 to TRBJ2-3, with 7 nucleotides matching TRBD2. The ends lost 5 bases at V and 4 bases at J; junction bases unmatched: 9. There are 14 residues in the CDR3. CDR1 and CDR2 from the germline V gene are DFQATT and SNEGSKA (reference sequence). CDR3 sequence (DNA): TGCAGTGCTTTAGTGGGAGGGCCTCCAGATACGCAGTATTTT. Translation: CSALVGGPPDTQYF.

This clonotype has a count of ten or more. This chain joins TRBV5-4 and TRBJ2-5, with D perhaps matching TRBD1 (6 bases). CDR1 SGHNT and CDR2 YYREEE come from the germline V gene (reference sequence). There are 13 residues in the CDR3. The ends were cut back, 3 bases at V and 3 bases at J, with 9 bases in the middle. CDR3 nucleotides: TGTGCCAGCAGCTCCGGGACAAAAGAGACCCAGTACTTC. Translation gives CASSSGTKETQYF.

This clonotype was detected a few times. The chain uses TRBV4-1 and TRBJ2-5; 7 bases match TRBD1. The germline V gene has CDR1 MGHRA and CDR2 YSYEKL. V shed 3 bases, J shed 2 bases, and the junction held 3 bases outside the gene matches. CDR3 size: 14 residues. The CDR3 nucleotides read TGCGCCAGCAGCCAGGTACAGGGGCAAGAGACCCAGTACTTC. Translating it yields CASSQVQGQETQYF.

This clonotype has a count of ten or more. This chain links TRBV12-3 or TRBV12-4 with TRBJ1-6; possible D gene TRBD1, 5 bases. V lost 3 bases to trimming and J lost 10 bases, with 13 bases between them. The CDR3 runs 14 residues. In nucleotides, the CDR3 is TGTGCCAGCAGTTTGCCCAGGGTTCGCTCACCCCTCCACTTT. Its translation is CASSLPRVRSPLHF.

Concerning this clonotype: A much larger clone lies one base from this, so it may be a read error. The CDR3 nucleotides read TGTGCCAGCAGCGTAGGCACAAGCTCCTACGAGCAGTTCTTC. Its protein is CASSVGTSSYEQFF. The rearrangement links TRBV2 to TRBJ2-7; no definite D call. The DNA end lines up better with TRBJ2-1; the J call may be wrong. The CDR3 is 14 residues long. Germline V gives CDR1 SNHLY, CDR2 FYNNEI.

Worth noting for this clonotype: This likely comes from a read error, as the CDR3 has no conserved phenylalanine or tryptophan at its end. V and J are TRBV5-1 and TRBJ1-1; perhaps TRBD1 as D (5 bases). V was cut by 0 bases and J by 3 bases, with 9 bases left in between. CDR3 length: 14 amino acids. The V gene's germline CDR1 is SGHRS and CDR2 YFSETQ. The CDR3: CASSLAGGYTEAFL. Written as DNA, the CDR3 is TGCGCCAGCAGCTTGGCCGGGGGGTACACTGAAGCTTTCCTT.

This chain connects TRBV5-1 to TRBJ1-2, with no clear D. CDR1 is SGHRS and CDR2 is YFSETQ in the germline V gene. The V end lost 0 bases, the J end lost 4 bases, and 13 bases lay between the germline ends. The CDR3 is 15 amino acids. The CDR3 reads CASSLVGGGVYGYTF. The DNA of the CDR3 is TGCGCCAGCAGCTTGGTGGGTGGCGGCGTCTATGGCTACACCTTC.

The J gene is TRBJ2-3, the V gene TRBV7-9; 10 bases match TRBD2. The CDR3 consists of 17 residues. V lost 4 bases to trimming and J lost 1 base; unmatched junction nucleotides: 8. Germline V gene lookup returns CDR1 SEHNR and CDR2 FQNEAQ (reference sequence). In DNA, the CDR3 is TGTGCCAGCAGCTCCCTGCTCGGACTAGCGGGCACAGATACGCAGTATTTT. Amino acids: CASSSLLGLAGTDTQYF.

This clonotype was found many times. This CDR3 reads CSARLQSYEQYF. CDR3 coding DNA: TGCAGTGCTAGGCTACAATCCTACGAGCAGTACTTC. This sequence joins TRBV20-1 and TRBJ2-7; D is ambiguous. From germline, CDR1 is DFQATT and CDR2 SNEGSKA (reference sequence). Trimming took off 3 bases at V and 1 base at J, with 7 bases between the two ends. The CDR3 runs to 12 residues.

This clonotype was detected ten times or more. The chain couples TRBV7-2 to TRBJ2-2; D ambiguous. The CDR3 is made up of 14 amino acids. Trimming stripped 7 bases from V and 4 bases from J, with 13 bases between. The germline V gene has CDR1 SGHTA and CDR2 FQGNSA. The CDR3 sequence is CASTPLRLTGELFF. The CDR3 DNA reads TGTGCCAGCACCCCCCTCCGACTCACCGGGGAGCTGTTTTTT.

The V and J genes are TRBV20-1 and TRBJ1-2; TRBD1 matches 8 bases. The ends lost 1 base at V and 5 bases at J; junction bases unmatched: 3. The CDR3 runs 13 residues. Germline V gene sequence: CDR1 DFQATT, CDR2 SNEGSKA (reference sequence). The CDR3 is CSARGQGFYGYTF. CDR3 bases: TGCAGTGCTAGAGGACAGGGGTTTTATGGCTACACCTTC.

This clonotype has ten or more counts. The chain couples TRBV6-2 or TRBV6-3 to TRBJ2-7; 10 bases map to TRBD2. After removal of 6 bases from V and 0 bases from J, the junction contained 5 bases not matched to a gene. The CDR3 length is 15 residues. Germline CDR1 MNHEY, CDR2 SVGEGT. The CDR3 region is CASRGTSGISYEQYF. CDR3 DNA sequence: TGTGCCAGCAGGGGAACTAGCGGGATCTCCTACGAGCAGTACTTC.